The clone carrying this TCR beta chain was detected only once. CDR3 length equals 16 residues. Germline trimming cut 0 bases from V and 4 bases from J; bases unmatched to any gene: 8. Germline V gives CDR1 SGHRS, CDR2 YFSETQ. The data belong to a study of shared T cell receptors in the human thymus. This table comes from immunoSEQ multiplex PCR, and its TCRdb copy is limited to in-frame clones, with some not included. The sample holds about 500,000 clones; about 84% are singletons and the top ten take around 0.012%. These sequences were also reported in another study, on human thymus T cells. Per that paper: Resections that were taken during corrective heart surgery supplied the thymus tissue. Related research found strongly overlapping thymic repertoires in unrelated individuals.

Material for sequencing was thymocytes. V and J are TRBV5-1 and TRBJ2-3; 7 bases agree with TRBD2. The clonotype originates from a boy younger than two with a congenital heart defect. In nucleotides, the CDR3 is TGCGCCAGCAGCTTGGGAGTGGCTAGCGGATCAGATACGCAGTATTTT. Translation gives CASSLGVASGSDTQYF.